Presented here are 16 T cell receptor beta chains from one specimen sequenced in a study of cytomegalovirus exposure and HLA in healthy donors. The PCR had 60 Vbeta and 13 Jbeta primers. Using immunoSEQ multiplex PCR, the repertoire was profiled, and TCRdb retains in-frame clones only, with some absent. The table has fewer than 200,000 clones, roughly 80% seen once. The sequencing sample was made of PBMCs. These receptors came from a woman under 30 in good health and CMV-seronegative.

The table lists this clone with a count of one. The rearrangement uses TRBV30 and TRBJ2-7; D may be TRBD1 (5 bases). CDR1 is GTSNPN and CDR2 is SVGIG in the germline V gene (reference sequence). The CDR3 sequence is 13 residues long. The V end was cut by 8 bases, the J end by 6 bases, with 20 bases between. The DNA for the CDR3 is TGTGCCGCCTCAGGGCAGGGATTGGGCGAGCAGTACTTC. Its protein product is CAASGQGLGEQYF.

The gene calls are TRBV6-5 and TRBJ1-3, with unresolved D. This CDR3 comprises 14 residues. The germline V and J ends were trimmed by 5 bases and 0 bases, with 8 bases remaining between them. Germline V CDR1 and CDR2: MNHEY, SVGAGI. CDR3 in amino acids: CASSPAGSGNTIYF. The CDR3 DNA reads TGTGCCAGCAGTCCCGCGGGCTCTGGAAACACCATATATTTT.

The genes are TRBV6-5 and TRBJ2-1; 9 positions match TRBD1. The germline V gene has CDR1 MNHEY and CDR2 SVGAGI. The CDR3 extends over 14 amino acids. V trimming: 6 bases; J trimming: 6 bases; junction bases outside the gene matches: 6. For the CDR3, the DNA is TGTGCCAGCAGGGGACAGGGTGTTTCCAATGAGCAGTTCTTC. It specifies CASRGQGVSNEQFF.

V gene TRBV5-1 combines with J gene TRBJ2-1; D might be TRBD2 (5 bases). Trimming left V 4 bases short and J 5 bases short, with 13 bases between. Germline CDR1 reads SGHRS; CDR2 reads YFSETQ. This CDR3 has 14 residues. This chain's CDR3 is CASSPGGLNNEQFF. The CDR3 coding sequence is TGCGCCAGCAGCCCTGGCGGGCTAAACAATGAGCAGTTCTTC.

The V call is TRBV27, the J call TRBJ2-1; D unclear. The CDR3 is made up of 15 amino acids. V lost 4 bases to trimming and J lost 0 bases, with 10 bases between them. CDR1 MNHEY and CDR2 SMNVEV come from the germline V gene (reference sequence). CDR3 nucleotide sequence: TGTGCCAGCAGTTCAGACTGGAGCTCCTACAATGAGCAGTTCTTC. Amino acids: CASSSDWSSYNEQFF.

The chain joins TRBV10-3 to TRBJ2-5, with 10 positions matching TRBD1. The CDR3 runs to 16 residues. In germline, CDR1 is ENHRY, CDR2 SYGVKD. After removal of 4 bases from V and 2 bases from J, the junction contained 7 bases not matched to a gene. CDR3 in DNA: TGTGCCATCAGTGTGGAGGGGACAGGGGATCAAGAGACCCAGTACTTC. This codes for CAISVEGTGDQETQYF.

This clone showed up just once. The chain uses TRBV28 and TRBJ2-7; D may be TRBD1 (5 bases). V gave up 3 bases and J gave up 3 bases, with 18 bases separating them. Germline loops: CDR1 MDHEN, CDR2 SYDVKM. CDR3 size: 16 residues. CDR3: CASSLGGAGRFYEQYF. The DNA of the CDR3 is TGTGCCAGCAGTTTGGGTGGGGCAGGGCGTTTCTACGAGCAGTACTTC.

The chain links TRBV10-3 to TRBJ1-2; 7 positions match TRBD1. The CDR3 spans 16 residues. Trimming cost V 3 bases and J 4 bases; bases outside gene matches: 11. Germline V gene data show CDR1 as ENHRY and CDR2 as SYGVKD. CDR3 sequence: CAISDSPGTAGYGYTF. The CDR3 bases are TGTGCCATCAGTGACTCGCCAGGGACAGCGGGCTATGGCTACACCTTC.

This chain uses TRBV5-1 with TRBJ2-7; 8 bases are a match to TRBD2. This CDR3 contains 14 residues. Trimming at V came to 4 bases and at J to 2 bases, leaving 5 bases not matched to a gene. The germline V gene encodes CDR1 SGHRS and CDR2 YFSETQ. Written as DNA, the CDR3 is TGCGCCAGCAGCGGTACTAGCGGTACCTACGAGCAGTACTTC. This encodes CASSGTSGTYEQYF.

The chain employs TRBV6-5 and TRBJ1-1; D perhaps matches TRBD1 (5 bases). Per germline, CDR1 MNHEY and CDR2 SVGAGI. There are 15 residues in the CDR3. Trimming took off 6 bases at V and 8 bases at J, with 22 bases between the two ends. The CDR3 DNA follows: TGTGCCAGCAGCCGGGGGGGGGACTTCGGTGTCGAAGCTTTCTTT. This codes for CASSRGGDFGVEAFF.

This chain joins TRBV11-2 and TRBJ2-1; TRBD2 aligns across 15 bases. Germline V gene lookup returns CDR1 SGHAT and CDR2 FQNNGV. Unmatched junction bases numbered 9, after V lost 5 bases and J lost 10 bases. This CDR3 is 16 amino acids long. The CDR3 coding sequence is TGTGCCAGCAGCGGGTCGGGACTAGCGGGGGGTCGAGAGCAGTTCTTC. This codes for CASSGSGLAGGREQFF. Variable domain in full (rest from reference TRBV11-2 and TRBJ2-1): EAGVAQSPRYKIIEKRQSVAFWCNPISGHATLYWYQQILGQGPKLLIQFQNNGVVDDSQLPKDRFSAERLKGVDSTLKIQPAKLEDSAVYLCASSGSGLAGGREQFFGPGTRLTVL.

This chain links TRBV28 with TRBJ1-2; D uncertain. There are 13 residues in the CDR3. Germline-derived CDR1 and CDR2 are MDHEN and SYDVKM. V was trimmed by 2 bases and J by 1 base, leaving 5 bases between them. This CDR3 reads CASSLGSNYGYTF. CDR3 bases: TGTGCCAGCAGTTTAGGTAGTAACTATGGCTACACCTTC.

The chain's CDR3 is CSAISGYEQYV. CDR3 nucleotide sequence: TGCAGTGCTATTAGCGGCTACGAGCAGTACGTC. V and J are TRBV20-1 and TRBJ2-7; possibly TRBD2 for D (6 bases). V gave up 4 bases and J gave up 3 bases, with 7 bases separating them. This CDR3 contains 11 residues. In germline, CDR1 is DFQATT, CDR2 SNEGSKA (reference sequence).

The rearrangement links TRBV2 to TRBJ2-2, with 7 bases aligning to TRBD2. Germline V gene lookup returns CDR1 SNHLY and CDR2 FYNNEI. The CDR3 sequence is 15 residues long. The CDR3 here is CAANVGGGSTGELFF. The CDR3 DNA reads TGTGCGGCGAATGTTGGGGGAGGGTCCACCGGGGAGCTGTTTTTT. The whole variable domain, remainder taken from reference TRBV2 and TRBJ2-2, is EPEVTQTPSHQVTQMGQEVILRCVPISNHLYFYWYRQILGQKVEFLVSFYNNEISEKSEIFDDQFSVERPDGSNFTLKIRSTKLEDSAMYFCAANVGGGSTGELFFGEGSRLTVL.

This clone was counted only a few times. The genes are TRBV6-5 and TRBJ2-3; D is perhaps TRBD1 (6 bases). The germline CDR1 and CDR2 sequences are MNHEY and SVGAGI. This CDR3 is 14 amino acids long. V lost 1 base and J 3 bases, leaving 8 bases between the germline ends. The CDR3 is CASSYLQGTDTQYF. The CDR3 DNA is TGTGCCAGCAGTTACTTGCAGGGGACAGATACGCAGTATTTT.

This clone was found once. The rearrangement uses TRBV6-5 and TRBJ2-3, with 12 bases lining up with TRBD2. The V and J ends lost 2 bases and 9 bases, in that order; junction bases with no gene match: 9. The CDR3 has 16 residues. Germline V gene sequence: CDR1 MNHEY, CDR2 SVGAGI. The CDR3 loop is CASSYRLAGAEGTQYF. The CDR3 DNA sequence: TGTGCCAGCAGTTACCGACTAGCGGGAGCTGAGGGCACGCAGTATTTT.